The TCR beta chain under discussion was sequenced for a study of siplizumab effects on memory and regulatory T cells. Profiling relied on immunoSEQ multiplex PCR, and the TCRdb table lists in-frame clones only, not all of them. The data contain about 100,000 clones, more than 85% of them singletons. Sequenced material: CD4+ T cells sorted from blood. The receptor comes from a human donor in good health.

CDR3 sequence (DNA): TGTGCCAGCAGTGCCCAGACTAGTGGAGGGTCCTACGAGCAGTACTTC. Its translation is CASSAQTSGGSYEQYF. The chain couples TRBV2 to TRBJ2-7, with D perhaps matching TRBD2 (6 bases). The CDR3 is made up of 16 amino acids. Trimming pared 4 bases from V and 1 base from J, leaving 17 bases between. The germline gives CDR1 SNHLY, CDR2 FYNNEI.